This passage covers 9 T cell receptor beta chains from one sample sequenced in a study of spatial heterogeneity in lung cancer. TCRdb passed the 5' RACE reads through MiXCR, listing each CDR3 protein once. The sample carries approximately 56,000 distinct CDR3 sequences, around 7% recorded once. Stated time point: blood at routine non-recurrence follow-up after resection. Unsorted tumor, nontumor lung tissue or cryopreserved PBMC supplied the whole RNA. Sequences were derived from PBMCs, sampled at follow-up. These TCRs come from a female donor with early-stage non-small cell lung cancer.

This clonotype was counted many times. V is TRBV20-1 and J is TRBJ2-1; TRBD1 matches 10 bases. J gave up 7 bases and V 5 bases, and 5 bases lay outside the gene matches. Per the germline V gene, CDR1 is DFQATT and CDR2 is SNEGSKA (reference sequence). The CDR3 is made up of 13 amino acids. The CDR3 DNA sequence: TGCAGTGCTCCCAGGACAGGGGGGAATGAGCAGTTCTTC. Its protein is CSAPRTGGNEQFF.

This clonotype was detected only a few times. The V and J genes are TRBV5-5 and TRBJ1-5; tentative D call: TRBD1 (5 bases). V shed 1 base and J shed 3 bases, with 8 bases lying between them. The CDR3 loop spans 14 amino acids. Looked up from germline, CDR1 is SGHKS and CDR2 is YYEKEE (reference sequence). In DNA, the CDR3 is TGTGCCAGCAGCTTGATGGGGACCAATCAGCCCCAGCATTTT. The encoded protein is CASSLMGTNQPQHF.

In its sample, this clonotype was seen many times. The J gene is TRBJ1-3, the V gene TRBV5-1, with unresolved D. The germline V gene encodes CDR1 SGHRS and CDR2 YFSETQ. The CDR3 is 17 residues long. The germline V and J ends were trimmed by 1 base and 1 base, with 15 bases remaining between them. CDR3 loop: CASSLFPGASSGNTIYF. The CDR3 DNA reads as TGCGCCAGCAGCTTGTTTCCCGGAGCTTCATCTGGAAACACCATATATTTT. The entire variable domain, with the rest obtained from reference TRBV5-1 and TRBJ1-3, is as follows: KAGVTQTPRYLIKTRGQQVTLSCSPISGHRSVSWYQQTPGQGLQFLFEYFSETQRNKGNFPGRFSGRQFSNSRSEMNVSTLELGDSALYLCASSLFPGASSGNTIYFGEGSWLTVV.

This clonotype has at least ten counts. This rearrangement joins TRBV6-2 or TRBV6-3 to TRBJ2-2, with D unclear. The germline CDR1 and CDR2 sequences are MNHEY and SVGEGT. V was trimmed by 2 bases and J by 7 bases, leaving 5 bases between them. CDR3 size: 12 residues. The CDR3 DNA sequence: TGTGCCAGCAGTTACGGTATCGGGGAGCTGTTTTTT. As protein: CASSYGIGELFF.

By share, this clonotype counts as medium-sized. This chain links TRBV13 with TRBJ1-2; unclear D gene. Germline CDR1 is PRHDT and CDR2 is FYEKMQ (reference sequence). The length of the CDR3 is 11 residues. Between the trimmed V and J ends, which lost 6 bases and 8 bases, there was a span of 10 bases. CDR3 amino acids: CASRFGVGYTF. The CDR3 bases are TGTGCCAGCAGATTTGGGGTGGGCTACACCTTC.

This clonotype showed up many times. The rearrangement uses TRBV20-1 and TRBJ2-5, with TRBD1 matching over 8 bases. Unmatched junction bases numbered 10, after V lost 6 bases and J lost 4 bases. In germline, CDR1 is DFQATT, CDR2 SNEGSKA (reference sequence). The CDR3 spans 14 residues. As DNA, the CDR3 is TGCAGTGCCCCTCGGACAGGGCAAGTAGAGACCCAGTACTTC. It is translated as CSAPRTGQVETQYF.

This clonotype came up many times. The V and J genes are TRBV28 and TRBJ1-5; TRBD1 matches 8 bases. Unmatched junction bases numbered 16, after V lost 6 bases and J lost 9 bases. The CDR3 totals 16 residues. CDR1 and CDR2 from the germline V gene are MDHEN and SYDVKM. This chain's CDR3 is CASRPGQGPGSGPQHF. In nucleotides, the CDR3 is TGTGCCAGCAGGCCCGGACAGGGTCCAGGATCTGGGCCCCAGCATTTT. Drawing the rest from reference TRBV28 and TRBJ1-5, the complete variable domain is DVKVTQSSRYLVKRTGEKVFLECVQDMDHENMFWYRQDPGLGLRLIYFSYDVKMKEKGDIPEGYSVSREKKERFSLILESASTNQTSMYLCASRPGQGPGSGPQHFGDGTRLSIL.

The chain couples TRBV5-5 to TRBJ1-5; D may be TRBD1 (5 bases). Germline V lookup: CDR1 SGHKS, CDR2 YYEKEE (reference sequence). The CDR3 consists of 14 residues. V was cut by 0 bases and J by 8 bases, with 12 bases left in between. CDR3: CASSLAEGSKPQHF. Here the CDR3 DNA reads TGTGCCAGCAGCTTGGCGGAGGGGTCGAAGCCCCAGCATTTT.

In its sample, this clonotype was seen many times. This chain links TRBV20-1 with TRBJ2-2; TRBD1 is a possible D gene (5 bases). CDR3 length equals 15 residues. Germline CDR1 reads DFQATT; CDR2 reads SNEGSKA (reference sequence). V was shortened by 5 bases and J by 0 bases, with 13 bases between the two germline ends. CDR3 residues: CSAPRTFANTGELFF. CDR3 DNA: TGCAGTGCTCCAAGGACATTCGCGAACACCGGGGAGCTGTTTTTT.